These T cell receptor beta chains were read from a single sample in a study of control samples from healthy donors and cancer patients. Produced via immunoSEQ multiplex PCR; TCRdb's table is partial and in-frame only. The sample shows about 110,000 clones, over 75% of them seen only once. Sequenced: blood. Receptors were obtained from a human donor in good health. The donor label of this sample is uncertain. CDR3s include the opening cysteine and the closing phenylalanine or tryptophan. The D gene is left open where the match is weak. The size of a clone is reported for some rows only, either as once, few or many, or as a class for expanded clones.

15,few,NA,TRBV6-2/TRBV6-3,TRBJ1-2,TGTGCCAGCAGTTCCCAGAATGAGAAGCGGGATGGCTACACCTTC,CASSSQNEKRDGYTF
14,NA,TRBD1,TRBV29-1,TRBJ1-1,TGCAGCGTTCAACCAGGGGGCCGGACCACTGAAGCTTTCTTT,CSVQPGGRTTEAFF
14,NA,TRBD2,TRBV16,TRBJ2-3,TGTGCCAGCAGCCAAACGGGGGGTACAGATACGCAGTATTTT,CASSQTGGTDTQYF
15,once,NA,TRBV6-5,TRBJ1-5,TGTGCCAGCAGAGACGAGGATGGGGGCAATCAGCCCCAGCATTTT,CASRDEDGGNQPQHF
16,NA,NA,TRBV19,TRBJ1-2,TGTGCCAGTAGCCCTTTCACGGGGATAAGCGCCTATGGCTACACCTTC,CASSPFTGISAYGYTF
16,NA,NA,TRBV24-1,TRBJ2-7,TGTGCCACCAGTGCCGGAGGGTCTTCACTATCCTACGAGCAGTACTTC,CATSAGGSSLSYEQYF
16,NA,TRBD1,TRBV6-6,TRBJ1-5,TGTGCCAGCAGGCGCCTCCTGGACAGGGGGAGTCAGCCCCAGCATTTT,CASRRLLDRGSQPQHF
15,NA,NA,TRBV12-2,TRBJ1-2,TGTGCAAGTCGCTTAGTGGGACAGGGGGACTATGGCTACACCTTC,CASRLVGQGDYGYTF
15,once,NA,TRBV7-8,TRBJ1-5,TGTGCCAGCAGCCCCCTGATGGGGGGCAGGCAGCCCCAGCATTTT,CASSPLMGGRQPQHF
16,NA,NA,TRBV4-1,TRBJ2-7,TGCGCCAGCAGCCAAGATCGGGCAGGTAGAACCTACGAGCAGTACTTC,CASSQDRAGRTYEQYF
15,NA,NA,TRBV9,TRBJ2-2,TGTGCCAGCAGCCCCCGGGACACCAACACCGGGGAGCTGTTTTTT,CASSPRDTNTGELFF
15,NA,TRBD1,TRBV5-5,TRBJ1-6,TGTGCCAGCAGCTTGGAAGGACAGGCTAATTCACCCCTCCACTTT,CASSLEGQANSPLHF
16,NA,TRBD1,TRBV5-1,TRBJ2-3,TGCGCCAGCAGCTCGGAGACAGGGGCCTTCACAGATACGCAGTATTTT,CASSSETGAFTDTQYF
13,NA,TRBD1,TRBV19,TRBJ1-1,TGTGCCAGTACAGGGACAGGGGGCTGGGAGGCTTTCTTT,CASTGTGGWEAFF
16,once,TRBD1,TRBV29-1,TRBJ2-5,TGCAGCGTTGAAGACGTAGCCGGGACAGGGGAAGAGACCCAGTACTTC,CSVEDVAGTGEETQYF
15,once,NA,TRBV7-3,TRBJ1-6,TGTGCCAGCAGCTTAACAAGGGACCGCAATTCACCCCTCCACTTT,CASSLTRDRNSPLHF
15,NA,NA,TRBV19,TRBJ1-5,TGTGCCAGTAGTATATCCCCGGACAGAAATCAGCCCCAGCATTTT,CASSISPDRNQPQHF
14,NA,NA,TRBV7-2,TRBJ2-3,TGTGCCAGCAGCGGGCGGGACTCCCCATGGACGCAGTATTTT,CASSGRDSPWTQYF
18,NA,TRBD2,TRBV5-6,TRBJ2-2,TGTGCCAGCAGCTTGAATAGCGGGGGGGCAGTAGGACCCGGGGAGCTGTTTTTT,CASSLNSGGAVGPGELFF
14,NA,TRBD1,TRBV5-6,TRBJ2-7,TGTGCCAGCAGCTGGACAGGGAAGCGATACGAGCAGTACTTC,CASSWTGKRYEQYF
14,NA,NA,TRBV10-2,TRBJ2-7,TGCGCCAGCAGTGAGGGACAGCACACCTACGAGCAGTACTTC,CASSEGQHTYEQYF
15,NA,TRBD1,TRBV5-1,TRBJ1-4,TGCGCCAGCAGCATCGGGACAGCAACTAATGAAAAACTGTTTTTT,CASSIGTATNEKLFF
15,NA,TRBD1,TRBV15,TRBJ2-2,TGTGCCACCAGCAGAGATCTCCAGGGGGCCGGGGAGCTGTTTTTT,CATSRDLQGAGELFF
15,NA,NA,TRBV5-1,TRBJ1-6,TGCGCCAGCACCTCGGGACACTCCGATAATTCACCCCTCCACTTT,CASTSGHSDNSPLHF
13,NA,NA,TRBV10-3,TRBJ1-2,TGTGCCATCAGCCGGGACACTAACTATGGCTACACCTTC,CAISRDTNYGYTF
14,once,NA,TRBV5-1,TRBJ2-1,TGCGCCAGCAGCTTGGTACTAGTTTGGGATGAGCAGTTCTTC,CASSLVLVWDEQFF
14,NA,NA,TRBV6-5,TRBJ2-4,TGTGCCAGCAGAACGGACGGCGCCAAAAACATTCAGTACTTC,CASRTDGAKNIQYF
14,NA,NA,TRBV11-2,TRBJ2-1,TGTGCCAGCAGTCAGGAGGGGAAAAGGAATGAGCAGTTCTTC,CASSQEGKRNEQFF
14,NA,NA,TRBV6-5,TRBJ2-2,TGTGCCAGCAGGGTGGAGTTAAGCACCGGGGAGCTGTTTTTT,CASRVELSTGELFF
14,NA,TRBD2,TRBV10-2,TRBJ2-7,TGCGCCAGCAAGGTTAGCGGGGCTCTATACGAGCAGTACTTC,CASKVSGALYEQYF
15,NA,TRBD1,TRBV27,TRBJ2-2,TGTGCCAGCAGTTATCTGACAGGGGCCACCGGGGAGCTGTTTTTT,CASSYLTGATGELFF
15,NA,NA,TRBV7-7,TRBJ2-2,TGTGCCAGCAGCCTAGGGACCCGGGGATTGGGGGAGCTGTTTTTT,CASSLGTRGLGELFF
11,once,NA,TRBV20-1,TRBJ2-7,TGCAGTGCTCGAGGGTCTCGCGAGCAGTACTTC,CSARGSREQYF
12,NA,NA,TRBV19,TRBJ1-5,TGTGCCAGTAGAGGCAGCAATCAGCCCCAGCATTTT,CASRGSNQPQHF
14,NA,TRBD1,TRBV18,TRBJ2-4,TGTGCCAGCTCACCTGGCAGGGGGCGAAACATTCAGTACTTC,CASSPGRGRNIQYF
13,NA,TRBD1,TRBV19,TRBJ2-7,TGTGCCAGTAGGCAGACAGGGGGCAACGAGCAGTACTTC,CASRQTGGNEQYF
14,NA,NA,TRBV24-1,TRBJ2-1,TGTGCCACCAGTGTGAGAGGGTCGAAAAATGAGCAGTTCTTC,CATSVRGSKNEQFF
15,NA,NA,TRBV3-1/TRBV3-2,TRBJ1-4,TGTGCCAGCAGCCAAGATGGGACAACTAATGAAAAACTGTTTTTT,CASSQDGTTNEKLFF
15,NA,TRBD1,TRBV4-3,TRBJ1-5,TGCGCCAGCAGCCAAGGGACAGGTAGCAATCAGCCCCAGCATTTT,CASSQGTGSNQPQHF
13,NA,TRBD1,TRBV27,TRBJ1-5,TGTGCCAGCAGTTTATACAGGGGCCAGCCCCAGCATTTT,CASSLYRGQPQHF
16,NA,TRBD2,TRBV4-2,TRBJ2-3,TGTGCCAGCAGCCAAGATACCCTAGCGGGGGGAGGTACGCAGTATTTT,CASSQDTLAGGGTQYF